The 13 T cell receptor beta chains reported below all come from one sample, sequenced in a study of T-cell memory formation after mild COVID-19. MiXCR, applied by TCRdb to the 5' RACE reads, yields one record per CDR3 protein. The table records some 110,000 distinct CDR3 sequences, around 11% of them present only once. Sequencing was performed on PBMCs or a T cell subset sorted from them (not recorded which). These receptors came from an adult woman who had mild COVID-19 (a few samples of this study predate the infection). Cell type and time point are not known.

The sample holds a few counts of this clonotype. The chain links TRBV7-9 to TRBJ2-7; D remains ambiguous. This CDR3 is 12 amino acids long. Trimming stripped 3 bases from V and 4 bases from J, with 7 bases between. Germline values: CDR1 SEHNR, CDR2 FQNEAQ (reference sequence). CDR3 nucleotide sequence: TGTGCCAGCAGCTTCCCAACTTACGAGCAGTACTTC. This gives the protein CASSFPTYEQYF.

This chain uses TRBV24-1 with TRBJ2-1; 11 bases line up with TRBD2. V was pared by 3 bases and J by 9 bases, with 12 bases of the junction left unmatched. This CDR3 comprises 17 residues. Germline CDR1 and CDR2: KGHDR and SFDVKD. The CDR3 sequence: CATSDRLAGRGGSEQFF. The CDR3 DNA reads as TGTGCCACCAGTGATCGACTAGCGGGAAGGGGTGGTAGTGAGCAGTTCTTC.

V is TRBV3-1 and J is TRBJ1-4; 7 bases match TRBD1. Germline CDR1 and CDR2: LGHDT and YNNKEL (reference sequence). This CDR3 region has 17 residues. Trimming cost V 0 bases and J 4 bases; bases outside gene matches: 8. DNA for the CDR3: TGTGCCAGCAGCCAAGATAACCCGGGACAGCATAATGAAAAACTGTTTTTT. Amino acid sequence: CASSQDNPGQHNEKLFF.

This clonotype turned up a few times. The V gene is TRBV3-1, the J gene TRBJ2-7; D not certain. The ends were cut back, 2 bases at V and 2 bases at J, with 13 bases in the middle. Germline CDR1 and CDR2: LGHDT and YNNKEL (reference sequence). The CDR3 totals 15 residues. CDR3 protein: CASSQLFPSPYEQYF. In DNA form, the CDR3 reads TGTGCCAGCAGCCAACTTTTTCCGTCCCCCTACGAGCAGTACTTC.

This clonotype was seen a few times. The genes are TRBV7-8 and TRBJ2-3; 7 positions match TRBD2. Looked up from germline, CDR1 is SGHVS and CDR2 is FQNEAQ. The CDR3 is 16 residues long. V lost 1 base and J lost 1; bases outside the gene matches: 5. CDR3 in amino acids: CASSLGWTRGTDTQYF. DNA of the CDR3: TGTGCCAGCAGCTTAGGTTGGACTAGAGGCACAGATACGCAGTATTTT.

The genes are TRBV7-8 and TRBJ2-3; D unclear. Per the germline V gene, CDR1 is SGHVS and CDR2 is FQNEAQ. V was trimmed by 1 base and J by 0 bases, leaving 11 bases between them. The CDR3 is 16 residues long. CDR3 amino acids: CASSLERPWSTDTQYF. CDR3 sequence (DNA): TGTGCCAGCAGCTTAGAGAGGCCCTGGAGCACAGATACGCAGTATTTT.

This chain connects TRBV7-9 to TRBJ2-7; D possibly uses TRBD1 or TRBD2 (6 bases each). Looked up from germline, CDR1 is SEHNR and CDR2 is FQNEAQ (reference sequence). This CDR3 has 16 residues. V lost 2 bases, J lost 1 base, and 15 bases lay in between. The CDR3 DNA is TGTGCCAGCAGCTTATTGGAGGGACAAGTATCCTACGAGCAGTACTTC. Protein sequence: CASSLLEGQVSYEQYF.

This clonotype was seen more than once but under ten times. This CDR3 reads CASSFVGGGAYNEQFF. The CDR3 DNA reads as TGTGCCAGCAGCTTTGTCGGCGGGGGGGCCTACAATGAGCAGTTCTTC. The chain recombines TRBV7-2 with TRBJ2-1; 9 bases are a match to TRBD2. There are 16 residues in the CDR3. The junction had 5 bases not matched to a gene; V was cut back by 3 bases and J by 2 bases. Germline values: CDR1 SGHTA, CDR2 FQGNSA.

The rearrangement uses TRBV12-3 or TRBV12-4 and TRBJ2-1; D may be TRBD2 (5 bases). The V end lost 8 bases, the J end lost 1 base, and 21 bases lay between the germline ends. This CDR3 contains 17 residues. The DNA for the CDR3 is TGTGCCAGCTCAGCGAGCCAAGACTATCTATCCTACAATGAGCAGTTCTTC. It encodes CASSASQDYLSYNEQFF.

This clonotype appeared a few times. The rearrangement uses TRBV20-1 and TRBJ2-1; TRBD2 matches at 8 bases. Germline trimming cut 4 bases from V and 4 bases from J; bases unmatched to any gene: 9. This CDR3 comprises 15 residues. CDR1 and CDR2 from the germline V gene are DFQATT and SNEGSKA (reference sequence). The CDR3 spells CSATKLADLYNEQFF. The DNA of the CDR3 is TGCAGTGCTACAAAACTAGCGGACCTATACAATGAGCAGTTCTTC.

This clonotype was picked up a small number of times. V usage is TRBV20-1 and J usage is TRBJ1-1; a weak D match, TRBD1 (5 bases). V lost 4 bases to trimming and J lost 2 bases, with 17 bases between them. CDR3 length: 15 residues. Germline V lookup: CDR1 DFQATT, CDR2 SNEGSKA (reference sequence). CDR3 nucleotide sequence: TGCAGTGCTATACAGGAGAAAGCAATCAACACTGAAGCTTTCTTT. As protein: CSAIQEKAINTEAFF.

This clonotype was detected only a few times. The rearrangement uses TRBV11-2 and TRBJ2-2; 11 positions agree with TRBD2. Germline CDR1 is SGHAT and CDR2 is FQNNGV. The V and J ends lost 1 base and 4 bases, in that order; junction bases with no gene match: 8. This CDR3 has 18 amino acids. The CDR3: CASSLVSTSGSFTGELFF. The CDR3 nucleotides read TGTGCCAGCAGCTTAGTCTCCACTAGCGGGAGTTTCACCGGGGAGCTGTTTTTT.

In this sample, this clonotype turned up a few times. The CDR3 reads CASGGMTETSTDTQYF. CDR3 DNA sequence: TGTGCCAGCGGAGGGATGACAGAAACTAGCACAGATACGCAGTATTTT. The rearrangement joins TRBV12-3 or TRBV12-4 to TRBJ2-3; D may be TRBD2 (6 bases). Trimming cost V 8 bases and J 0 bases, with 18 bases left between them. The CDR3 runs 16 residues.